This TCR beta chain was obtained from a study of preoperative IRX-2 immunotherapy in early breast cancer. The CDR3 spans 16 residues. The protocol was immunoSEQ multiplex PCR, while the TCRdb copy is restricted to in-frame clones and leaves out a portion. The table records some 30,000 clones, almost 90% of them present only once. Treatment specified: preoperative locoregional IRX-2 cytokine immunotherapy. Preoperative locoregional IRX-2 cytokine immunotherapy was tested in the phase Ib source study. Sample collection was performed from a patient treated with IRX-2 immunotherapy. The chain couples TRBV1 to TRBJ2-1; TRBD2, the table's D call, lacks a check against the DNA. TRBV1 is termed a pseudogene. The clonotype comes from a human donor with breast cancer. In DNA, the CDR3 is TGCACCAGCACCTCCAAGCGGGGGAGCTCCTACAATGAGCAGTTCTTC. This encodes CTSTSKRGSSYNEQFF.